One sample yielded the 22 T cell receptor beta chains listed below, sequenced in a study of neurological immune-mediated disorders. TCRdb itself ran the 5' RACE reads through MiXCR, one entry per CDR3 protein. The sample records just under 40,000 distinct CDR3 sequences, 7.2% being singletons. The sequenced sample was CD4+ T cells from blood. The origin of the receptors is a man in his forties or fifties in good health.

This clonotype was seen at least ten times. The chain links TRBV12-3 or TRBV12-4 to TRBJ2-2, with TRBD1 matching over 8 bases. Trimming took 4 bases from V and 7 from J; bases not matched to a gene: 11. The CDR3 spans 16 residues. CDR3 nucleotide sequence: TGTGCCAGCAGTTCTCCAGTCAGGGGGCACGGCGGGGAGCTGTTTTTT. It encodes CASSSPVRGHGGELFF.

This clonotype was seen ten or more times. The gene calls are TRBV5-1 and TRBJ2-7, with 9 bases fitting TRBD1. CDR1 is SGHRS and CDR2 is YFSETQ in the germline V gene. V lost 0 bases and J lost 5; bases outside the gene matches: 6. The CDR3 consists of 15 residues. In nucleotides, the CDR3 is TGCGCCAGCAGCTTGGTGGGGGACAGGGCCCACGAGCAGTACTTC. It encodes CASSLVGDRAHEQYF.

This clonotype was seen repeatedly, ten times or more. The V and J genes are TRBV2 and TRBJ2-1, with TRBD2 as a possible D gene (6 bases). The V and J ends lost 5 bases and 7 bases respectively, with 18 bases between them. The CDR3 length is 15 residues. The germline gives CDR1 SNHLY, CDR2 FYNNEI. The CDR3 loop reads CASSPLGGIRNEQFF. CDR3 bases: TGTGCCAGCAGTCCTTTGGGCGGGATTCGGAATGAGCAGTTCTTC.

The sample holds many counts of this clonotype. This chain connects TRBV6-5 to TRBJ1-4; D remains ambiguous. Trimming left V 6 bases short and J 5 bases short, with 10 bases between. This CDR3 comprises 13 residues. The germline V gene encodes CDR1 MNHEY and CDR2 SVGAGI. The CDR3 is CASRKPANEKLFF. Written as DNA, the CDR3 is TGTGCCAGCAGGAAACCGGCGAATGAAAAACTGTTTTTT.

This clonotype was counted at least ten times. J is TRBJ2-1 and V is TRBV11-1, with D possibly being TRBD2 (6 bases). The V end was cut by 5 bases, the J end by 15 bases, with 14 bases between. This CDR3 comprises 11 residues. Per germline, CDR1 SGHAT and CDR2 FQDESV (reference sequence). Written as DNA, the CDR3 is TGTGCCAGCAGCCGAGGGCTAGCGCCGTTCTTC. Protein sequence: CASSRGLAPFF.

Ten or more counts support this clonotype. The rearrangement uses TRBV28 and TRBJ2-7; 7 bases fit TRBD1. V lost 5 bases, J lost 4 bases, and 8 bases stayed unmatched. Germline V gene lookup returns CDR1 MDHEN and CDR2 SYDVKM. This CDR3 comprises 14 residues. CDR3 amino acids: CASSRTRGQYEQYF. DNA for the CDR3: TGTGCCAGCAGTCGAACCCGGGGACAGTACGAGCAGTACTTC.

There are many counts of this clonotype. CDR3: CASSRVLYNEQFF. The CDR3 DNA reads as TGTGCCAGCAGCCGGGTGCTCTACAATGAGCAGTTCTTC. This rearrangement joins TRBV7-2 to TRBJ2-1; D gene uncertain. The V end lost 5 bases, the J end lost 3 bases, and 8 bases lay between the germline ends. CDR1 SGHTA and CDR2 FQGNSA come from the germline V gene. CDR3 size: 13 residues.

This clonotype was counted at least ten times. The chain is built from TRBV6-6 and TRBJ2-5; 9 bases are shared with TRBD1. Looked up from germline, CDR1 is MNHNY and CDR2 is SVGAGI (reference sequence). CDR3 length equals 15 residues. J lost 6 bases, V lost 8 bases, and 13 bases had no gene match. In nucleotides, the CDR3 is TGTGCCAGCGGGGGAGGGACAGGGCCGTCCAAGACCCAGTACTTC. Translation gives CASGGGTGPSKTQYF.

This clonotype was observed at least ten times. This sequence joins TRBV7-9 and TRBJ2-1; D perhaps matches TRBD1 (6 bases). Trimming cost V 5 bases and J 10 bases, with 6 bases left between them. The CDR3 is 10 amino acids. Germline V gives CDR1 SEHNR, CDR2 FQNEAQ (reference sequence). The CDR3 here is CASSGQEQFF. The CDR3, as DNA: TGTGCCAGCAGCGGACAGGAGCAGTTCTTC.

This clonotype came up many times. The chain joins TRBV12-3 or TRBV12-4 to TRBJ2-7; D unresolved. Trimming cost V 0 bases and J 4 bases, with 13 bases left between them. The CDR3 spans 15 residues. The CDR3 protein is CASSLAAGSGYEQYF. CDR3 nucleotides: TGTGCCAGCAGTTTAGCAGCTGGAAGTGGGTACGAGCAGTACTTC.

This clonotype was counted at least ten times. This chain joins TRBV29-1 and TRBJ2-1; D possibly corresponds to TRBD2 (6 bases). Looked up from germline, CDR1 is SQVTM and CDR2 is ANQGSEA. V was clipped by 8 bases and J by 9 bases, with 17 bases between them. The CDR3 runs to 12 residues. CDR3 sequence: CSSRPGVGEQFF. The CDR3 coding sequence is TGCAGCTCGAGGCCGGGAGTGGGTGAGCAGTTCTTC.

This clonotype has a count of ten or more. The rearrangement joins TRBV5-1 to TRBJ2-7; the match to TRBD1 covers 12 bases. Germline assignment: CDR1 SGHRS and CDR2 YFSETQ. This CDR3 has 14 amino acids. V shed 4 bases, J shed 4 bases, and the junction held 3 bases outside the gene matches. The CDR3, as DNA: TGCGCCAGCAGCGGGGGACAGGGGGCTTACGAGCAGTACTTC. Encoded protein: CASSGGQGAYEQYF.

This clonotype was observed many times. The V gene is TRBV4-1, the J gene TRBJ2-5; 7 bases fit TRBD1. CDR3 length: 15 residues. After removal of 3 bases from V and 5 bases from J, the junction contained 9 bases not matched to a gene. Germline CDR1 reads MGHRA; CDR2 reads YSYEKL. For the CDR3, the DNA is TGCGCCAGCAGCCAGGGACAGACCCGGCGGGAGACCCAGTACTTC. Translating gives CASSQGQTRRETQYF.

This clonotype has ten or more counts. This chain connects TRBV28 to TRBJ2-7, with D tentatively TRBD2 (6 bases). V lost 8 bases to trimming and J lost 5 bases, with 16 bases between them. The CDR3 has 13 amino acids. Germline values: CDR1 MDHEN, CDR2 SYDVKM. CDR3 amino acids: CASVPAGGHEQYF. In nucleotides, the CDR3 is TGTGCCAGCGTACCAGCGGGTGGCCACGAGCAGTACTTC. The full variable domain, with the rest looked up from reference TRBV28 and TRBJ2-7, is DVKVTQSSRYLVKRTGEKVFLECVQDMDHENMFWYRQDPGLGLRLIYFSYDVKMKEKGDIPEGYSVSREKKERFSLILESASTNQTSMYLCASVPAGGHEQYFGPGTRLTVT.

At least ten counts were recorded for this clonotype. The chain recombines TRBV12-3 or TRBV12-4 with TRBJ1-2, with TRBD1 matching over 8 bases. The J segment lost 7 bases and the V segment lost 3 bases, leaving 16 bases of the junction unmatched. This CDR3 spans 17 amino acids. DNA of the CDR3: TGTGCCAGCAGTTTGGAGACAGGGGTCAGGATGGCTTCTGGCTACACCTTC. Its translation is CASSLETGVRMASGYTF.

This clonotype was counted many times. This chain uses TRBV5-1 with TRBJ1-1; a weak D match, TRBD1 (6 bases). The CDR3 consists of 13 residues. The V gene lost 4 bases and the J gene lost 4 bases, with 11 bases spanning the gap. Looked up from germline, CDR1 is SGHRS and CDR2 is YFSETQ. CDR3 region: CASSVQGSTEAFF. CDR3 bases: TGCGCCAGCAGCGTCCAGGGGAGCACTGAAGCTTTCTTT.

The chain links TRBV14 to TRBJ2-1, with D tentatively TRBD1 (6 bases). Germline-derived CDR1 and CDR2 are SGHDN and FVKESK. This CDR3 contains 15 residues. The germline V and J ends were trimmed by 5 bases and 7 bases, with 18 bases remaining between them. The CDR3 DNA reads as TGTGCCAGCAGCATACAGGGCCATCCCAAGAATGAGCAGTTCTTC. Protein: CASSIQGHPKNEQFF.

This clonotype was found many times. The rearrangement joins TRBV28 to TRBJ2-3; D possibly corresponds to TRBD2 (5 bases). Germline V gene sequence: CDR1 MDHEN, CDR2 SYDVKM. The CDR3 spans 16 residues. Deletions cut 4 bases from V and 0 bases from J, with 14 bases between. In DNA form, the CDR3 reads TGTGCCAGCAGTTCGAGGGCCGGATCTAGCACAGATACGCAGTATTTT. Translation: CASSSRAGSSTDTQYF.

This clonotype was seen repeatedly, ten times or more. The CDR3 DNA sequence: TGCAGTGCTAGAGAAGGGGTTGTGGGTCTTCAGTTCTTC. Translation: CSAREGVVGLQFF. The J gene is TRBJ2-1, the V gene TRBV20-1; tentatively, D is TRBD1 (5 bases). This CDR3 has 13 residues. Trimming removed 0 bases at V and 13 bases at J, with 16 bases between. Germline V gives CDR1 DFQATT, CDR2 SNEGSKA (reference sequence).

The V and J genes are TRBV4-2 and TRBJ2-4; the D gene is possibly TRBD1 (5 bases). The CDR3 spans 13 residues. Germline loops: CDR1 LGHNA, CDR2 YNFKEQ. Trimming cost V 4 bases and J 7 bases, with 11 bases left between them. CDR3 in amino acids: CASSPGASNIQYF. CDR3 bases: TGTGCCAGCAGCCCTGGGGCATCGAACATTCAGTACTTC.

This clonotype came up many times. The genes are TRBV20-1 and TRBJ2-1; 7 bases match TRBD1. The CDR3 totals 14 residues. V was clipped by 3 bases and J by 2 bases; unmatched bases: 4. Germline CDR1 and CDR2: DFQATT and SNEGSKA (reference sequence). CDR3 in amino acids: CSARDRPAYNEQFF. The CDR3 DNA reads TGCAGTGCTAGGGACAGGCCAGCCTACAATGAGCAGTTCTTC.

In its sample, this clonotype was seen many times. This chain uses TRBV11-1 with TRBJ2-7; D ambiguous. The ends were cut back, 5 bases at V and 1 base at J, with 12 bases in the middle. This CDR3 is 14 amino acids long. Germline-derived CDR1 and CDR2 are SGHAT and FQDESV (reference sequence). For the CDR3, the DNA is TGTGCCAGCAGCCCCATTGGCGCTTCCTACGAGCAGTACTTC. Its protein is CASSPIGASYEQYF.